This T cell receptor beta chain was identified during a study of blood T cell repertoires in COVID-19. This study enrolled people aged 18 to 89 from approximately 25 US geographic areas. For recovered donors of Cohort 3, there were two negative PCRs, clearance, or symptom resolution. The trim removed 7 bases at V and 2 bases at J, leaving 4 bases unmatched. Per germline, CDR1 LNHDA and CDR2 SQIVND (reference sequence). This CDR3 has 14 residues. Clones were sequenced by immunoSEQ multiplex PCR, and TCRdb holds only the in-frame ones, with some missing. The sample has 300,000 or so clones, 65% to 90% seen once.

This TCR derives from a woman aged 18-29 years who had recovered from COVID-19. This rearrangement joins TRBV19 to TRBJ2-3; 9 nucleotides agree with TRBD2. The material sequenced was PBMCs or T cells enriched from blood (not recorded which). This CDR3 is CASKASGNTDTQYF. The CDR3 bases are TGTGCCAGTAAGGCTAGCGGGAACACAGATACGCAGTATTTT.